This T cell receptor (beta chain) was recorded in a study of T cell repertoires in aging, cancer and after chemotherapy. Across the whole study: Around 8.8 million TCR reads were in the whole dataset. Points from the study as a whole: Compared with age-matched healthy donors, untreated hematological or solid cancer patients showed higher blood TCR clonality. In cancer patients, declining TCR diversity with age involved lost richness and lost evenness. These repertoire data do not allow conclusions about immunological memory after chemotherapy.

As concerns this clonotype: Antigen: not known.

The CDR3 is made up of 13 amino acids. The V and J ends lost 4 bases and 14 bases, in that order; junction bases with no gene match: 2. Per the germline V gene, CDR1 is MRHNA and CDR2 is SNTAGT. Rearranged V-D-J TRB sequences were amplified with a mixed TRB-A/B primer pool. TCRdb used MiXCR to reprocess the multiplex PCR reads, holding one entry per CDR3 protein. This repertoire shows approximately 2,600 distinct CDR3 sequences, about three fifths found once; its top ten account for 35% to 40%. Amplification of TCR beta used genomic DNA extracted from peripheral blood. The sequencing sample was made of blood. This rearrangement joins TRBV6-4 to TRBJ2-1; 16 bases are a match to TRBD2. This clonotype originated in a human donor with a solid tumor. DNA for the CDR3: TGTGCCAGCAGTGCCGGGACTAGCGGGGGGGAGTTCTTC. It specifies CASSAGTSGGEFF.